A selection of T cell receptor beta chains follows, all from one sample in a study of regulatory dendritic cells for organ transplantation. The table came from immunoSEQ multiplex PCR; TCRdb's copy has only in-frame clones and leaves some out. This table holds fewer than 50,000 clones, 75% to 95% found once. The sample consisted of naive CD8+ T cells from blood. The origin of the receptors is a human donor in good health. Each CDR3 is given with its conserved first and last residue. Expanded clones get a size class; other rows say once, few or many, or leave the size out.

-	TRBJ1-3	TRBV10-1	CASSETRIRDTIYF
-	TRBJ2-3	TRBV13	CASSPPFSGDGTDTQYF
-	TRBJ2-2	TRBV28	CASGQPVNTGELFF
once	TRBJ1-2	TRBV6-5	CASSYTREPYYGYTF
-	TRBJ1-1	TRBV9	CASSADPNTEAFF
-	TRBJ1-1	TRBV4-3	CASSQDSQVNTEAFF
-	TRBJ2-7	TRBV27	CASSLTSGYEQYF
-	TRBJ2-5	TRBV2	CASSNALSGRWETQYF
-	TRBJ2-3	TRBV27	CASSLPGMGDTQYF
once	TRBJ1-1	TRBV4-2	CASSQERQPNTEAFF
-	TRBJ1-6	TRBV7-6	CASSDRPGQGRSPLHF
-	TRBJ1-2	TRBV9	CASGEGTGVGYTF
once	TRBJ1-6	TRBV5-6	CASSPRGDDSPLHF
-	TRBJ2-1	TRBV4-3	CASSQDLAGYNEQFF
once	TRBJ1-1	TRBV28	CASSFFIVGENTEAFF
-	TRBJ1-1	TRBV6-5	CASSYGTGEAFF
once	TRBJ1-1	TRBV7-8	CASSGKGASEAFF
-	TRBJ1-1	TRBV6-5	CASSPSSGGTEAFF
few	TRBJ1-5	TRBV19	CASSIDLEYQPQHF
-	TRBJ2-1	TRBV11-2	CASSVTNNEQFF
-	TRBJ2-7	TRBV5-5	CASSSAGQQSYEQYF
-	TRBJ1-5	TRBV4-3	CASSQESIFLVTGAYQPQHF
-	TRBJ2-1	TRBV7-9	CASSPGVAEHNEQFF
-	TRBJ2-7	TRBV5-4	CASSLDLGDGEQYF
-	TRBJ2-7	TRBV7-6	CASSSPPPYEQYF
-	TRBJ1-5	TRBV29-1	CSVAPGDRANQPQHF
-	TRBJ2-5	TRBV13	CASSSQKGGETQYF
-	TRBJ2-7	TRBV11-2	CASSLRLAGGAYEQYF
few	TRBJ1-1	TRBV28	CASRGTGIPLGEAFF
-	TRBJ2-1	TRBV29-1	CSVEVPSFGNEQFF
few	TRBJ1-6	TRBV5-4	CASSQAGEGRSPLHF
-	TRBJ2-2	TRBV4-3	CASSSGLAGGFGGELFF
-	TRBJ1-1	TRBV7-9	CASSRGGTEAFF
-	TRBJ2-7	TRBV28	CASSREPYEQYF
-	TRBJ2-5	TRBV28	CASSSGLAEETQYF
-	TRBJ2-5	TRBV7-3	CASSTGSQETQYF
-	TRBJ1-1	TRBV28	CASRTGFRAQGANTEAFF
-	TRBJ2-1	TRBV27	CASSLVRADHNEQFF